This entry concerns a single TCR beta chain. The target antigen is unknown. Sequencing was performed with immunoSEQ multiplex PCR; in TCRdb, only in-frame clones are kept and a portion is missing. The sample contains a few million clones, roughly 93% of which appear only once. This record belongs to a study of shared clonotypes between healthy human individuals. Study conclusions and caveats: Clonotypes not shared had lower generation probabilities than those common to all four donors. Blood was the only sampled material, and tissue repertoires likely differ.

This CDR3 has 12 residues. Germline V CDR1 and CDR2: LNHNV, YYDKDF (reference sequence). With 3 bases removed from V and 5 bases from J, the gap between germline ends came to 5 bases. Recent acute infections and vaccinations were absent in the healthy HIV-negative adult donors. A split of CD4+ cells into CD45RA+ naive and CD45RA-negative memory subsets was performed. The chain uses TRBV15 and TRBJ1-5; D call uncertain. The specimen was naive CD4+ T cells from PBMCs. Indicated subset: CD45RA+ positively selected. This TCR was sampled from a man younger than 35 in good health. Some clones in this sample may be carry-over from other donors' samples. The CDR3 DNA follows: TGTGCCACCAGCAGCAGTCATCAGCCCCAGCATTTT. Amino acid sequence: CATSSSHQPQHF.